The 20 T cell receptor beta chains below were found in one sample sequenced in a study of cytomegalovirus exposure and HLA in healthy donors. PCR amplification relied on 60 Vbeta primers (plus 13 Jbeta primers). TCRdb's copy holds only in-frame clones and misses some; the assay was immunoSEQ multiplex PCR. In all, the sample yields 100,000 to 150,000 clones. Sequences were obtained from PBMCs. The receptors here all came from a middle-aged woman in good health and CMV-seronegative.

The CDR3 region has the DNA TGTGCCAGCAGCGGGACCGGGACTAGCGGGATCAGCTCCTACAATGAGCAGTTCTTC. It is translated as CASSGTGTSGISSYNEQFF. This rearrangement joins TRBV5-4 to TRBJ2-1, with 13 positions matching TRBD2. The V gene end was trimmed by 4 bases and the J gene end by 0 bases; junction bases not matched to a gene: 10. In germline, CDR1 is SGHNT, CDR2 YYREEE (reference sequence). There are 19 residues in the CDR3.

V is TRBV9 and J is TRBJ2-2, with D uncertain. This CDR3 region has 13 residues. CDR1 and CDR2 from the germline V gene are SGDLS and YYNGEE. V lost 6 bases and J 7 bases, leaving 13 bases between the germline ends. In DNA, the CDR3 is TGTGCCAGCACCCCCCGGAGAGGCGGGGAGCTGTTTTTT. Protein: CASTPRRGGELFF.

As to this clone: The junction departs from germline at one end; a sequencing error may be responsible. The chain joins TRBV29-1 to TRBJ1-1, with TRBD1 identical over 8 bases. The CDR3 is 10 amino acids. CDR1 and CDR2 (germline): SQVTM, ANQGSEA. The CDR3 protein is CSAERGQVYF. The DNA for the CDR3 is TGCAGCGCCGAGCGGGGACAGGTGTACTTT.

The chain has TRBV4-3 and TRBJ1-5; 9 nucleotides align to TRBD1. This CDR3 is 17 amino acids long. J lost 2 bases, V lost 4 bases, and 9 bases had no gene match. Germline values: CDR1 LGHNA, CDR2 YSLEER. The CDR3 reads CASSPGTGRGGNQPQHF. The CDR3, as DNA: TGCGCCAGCAGCCCCGGGACAGGGAGGGGAGGCAATCAGCCCCAGCATTTT.

CDR3 DNA sequence: TGTGCCAGCAGCACGGACAGGGGTAATGGCTACACCTTC. This codes for CASSTDRGNGYTF. The V and J genes are TRBV7-2 and TRBJ1-2; the match to TRBD1 covers 9 bases. The CDR3 covers 13 residues. Losses at the gene ends were 5 bases for V and 6 bases for J; bases not matched to a gene: 4. Germline CDR1 and CDR2: SGHTA and FQGNSA.

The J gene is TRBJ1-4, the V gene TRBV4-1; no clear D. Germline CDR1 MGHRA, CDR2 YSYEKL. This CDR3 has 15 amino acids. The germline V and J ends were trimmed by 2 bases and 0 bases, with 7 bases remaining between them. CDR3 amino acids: CASSQRGATNEKLFF. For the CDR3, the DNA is TGCGCCAGCAGCCAAAGAGGTGCAACTAATGAAAAACTGTTTTTT.

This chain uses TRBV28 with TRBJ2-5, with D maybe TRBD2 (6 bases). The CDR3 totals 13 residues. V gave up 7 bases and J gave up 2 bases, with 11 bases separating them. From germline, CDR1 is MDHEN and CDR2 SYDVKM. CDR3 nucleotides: TGTGCCAGCAAATCTGGGGGGCAAGAGACCCAGTACTTC. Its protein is CASKSGGQETQYF.

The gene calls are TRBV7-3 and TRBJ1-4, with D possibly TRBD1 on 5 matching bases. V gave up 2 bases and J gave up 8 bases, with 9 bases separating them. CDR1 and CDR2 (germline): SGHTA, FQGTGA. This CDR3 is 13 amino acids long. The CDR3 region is CASSLGQGEKLFF. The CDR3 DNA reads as TGTGCCAGCAGCTTAGGACAAGGGGAAAAACTGTTTTTT.

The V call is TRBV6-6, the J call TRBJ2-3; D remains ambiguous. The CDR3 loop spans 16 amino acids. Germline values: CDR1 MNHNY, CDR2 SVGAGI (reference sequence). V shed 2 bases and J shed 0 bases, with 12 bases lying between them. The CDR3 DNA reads TGTGCCAGCAGTTACCTCCTGCTCGGTAGCACAGATACGCAGTATTTT. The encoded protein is CASSYLLLGSTDTQYF.

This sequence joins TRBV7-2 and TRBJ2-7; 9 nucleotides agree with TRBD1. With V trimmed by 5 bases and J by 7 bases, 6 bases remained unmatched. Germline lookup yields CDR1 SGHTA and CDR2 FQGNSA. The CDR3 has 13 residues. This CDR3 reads CASSVDRGWEQYF. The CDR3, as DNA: TGTGCCAGCAGCGTAGACAGGGGGTGGGAGCAGTACTTC.

CDR3: CASISTATSPLHF. CDR3 sequence (DNA): TGTGCCAGCATTTCGACAGCCACGTCACCCCTCCACTTT. The chain combines TRBV2 with TRBJ1-6; tentative D call: TRBD1 (5 bases). The germline V gene encodes CDR1 SNHLY and CDR2 FYNNEI. The germline V and J ends were trimmed by 7 bases and 10 bases, with 14 bases remaining between them. The length of the CDR3 is 13 residues.

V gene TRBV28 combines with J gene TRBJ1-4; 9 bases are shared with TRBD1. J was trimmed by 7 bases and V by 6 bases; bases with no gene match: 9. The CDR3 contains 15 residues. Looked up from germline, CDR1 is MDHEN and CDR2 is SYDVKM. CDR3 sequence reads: CASRTPGDRAEKLFF. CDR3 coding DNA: TGTGCCAGCAGAACCCCCGGGGACAGGGCTGAAAAACTGTTTTTT.

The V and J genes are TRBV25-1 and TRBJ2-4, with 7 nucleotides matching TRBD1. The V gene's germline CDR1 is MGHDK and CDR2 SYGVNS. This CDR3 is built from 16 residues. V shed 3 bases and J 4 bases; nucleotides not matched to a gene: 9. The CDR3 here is CASSEQTGMGKNIQYF. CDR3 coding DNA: TGTGCCAGCAGTGAGCAGACAGGGATGGGGAAAAACATTCAGTACTTC. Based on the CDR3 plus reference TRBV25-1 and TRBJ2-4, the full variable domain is EADIYQTPRYLVIGTGKKITLECSQTMGHDKMYWYQQDPGMELHLIHYSYGVNSTEKGDLSSESTVSRIRTEHFPLTLESARPSHTSQYLCASSEQTGMGKNIQYFGAGTRLSVL.

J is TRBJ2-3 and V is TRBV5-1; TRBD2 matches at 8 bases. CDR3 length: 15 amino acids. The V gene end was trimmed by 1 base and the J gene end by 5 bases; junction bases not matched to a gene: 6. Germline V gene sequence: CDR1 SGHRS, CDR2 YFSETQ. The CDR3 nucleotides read TGCGCCAGCAGCTTGAAGCGGGGGTCTGTAGATACGCAGTATTTT. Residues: CASSLKRGSVDTQYF.

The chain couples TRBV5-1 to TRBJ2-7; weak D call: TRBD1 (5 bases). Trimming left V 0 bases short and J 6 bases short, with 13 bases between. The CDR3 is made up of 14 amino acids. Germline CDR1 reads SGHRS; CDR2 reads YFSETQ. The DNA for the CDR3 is TGCGCCAGCAGCTTGGAGGGGAAGGTAGGCGAGCAGTACTTC. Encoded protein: CASSLEGKVGEQYF.

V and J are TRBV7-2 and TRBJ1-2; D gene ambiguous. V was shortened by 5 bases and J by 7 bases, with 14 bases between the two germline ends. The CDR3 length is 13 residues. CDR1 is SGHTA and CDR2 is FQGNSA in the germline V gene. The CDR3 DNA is TGTGCCAGCAGCCAATTGAGAGCCTCTGGCTACACCTTC. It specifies CASSQLRASGYTF.

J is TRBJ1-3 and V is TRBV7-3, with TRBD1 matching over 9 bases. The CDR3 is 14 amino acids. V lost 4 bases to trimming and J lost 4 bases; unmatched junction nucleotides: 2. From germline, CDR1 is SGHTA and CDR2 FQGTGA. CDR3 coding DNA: TGTGCCAGCAGCTCTGGACAGGGGGGAAACACCATATATTTT. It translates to CASSSGQGGNTIYF.

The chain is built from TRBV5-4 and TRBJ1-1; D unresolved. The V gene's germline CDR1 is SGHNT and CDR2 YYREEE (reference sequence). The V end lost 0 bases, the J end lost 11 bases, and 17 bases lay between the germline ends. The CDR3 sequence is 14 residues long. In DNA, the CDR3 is TGTGCCAGCAGCTTGGCGGGCCGGGAGGGTAGGGCTTTCTTT. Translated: CASSLAGREGRAFF.

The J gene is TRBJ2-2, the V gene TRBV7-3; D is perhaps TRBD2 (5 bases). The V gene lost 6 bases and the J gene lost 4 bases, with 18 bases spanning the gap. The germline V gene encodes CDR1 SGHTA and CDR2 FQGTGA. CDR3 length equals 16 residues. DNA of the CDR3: TGTGCCAGCAGACATGACGAGGGCGGCGTCACCGGGGAGCTGTTTTTT. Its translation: CASRHDEGGVTGELFF.

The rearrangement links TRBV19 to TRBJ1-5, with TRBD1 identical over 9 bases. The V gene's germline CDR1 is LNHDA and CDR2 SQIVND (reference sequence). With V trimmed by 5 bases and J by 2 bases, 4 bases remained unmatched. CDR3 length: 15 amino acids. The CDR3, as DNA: TGTGCCAGTAGTCTTCGGACAGGGGGCAATCAGCCCCAGCATTTT. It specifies CASSLRTGGNQPQHF.